The following is a T cell receptor (beta chain) sequence with its context. The antigen is unknown. This record comes from a study of tumor-infiltrating lymphocytes in primary liver carcinoma. Study as a whole: Tumors were staged T1-T3 N0M0 and measured 4.2 to 10 cm across.

Blood RNA came from unsorted whole blood; germline DNA was also extracted. The CDR3 runs 15 residues. The V gene's germline CDR1 is SGHTS and CDR2 YDEGEE. V was trimmed by 1 base and J by 4 bases, leaving 13 bases between them. With a constant-region primer, TCR beta cDNA was made from approximately 500 ng of total RNA. Sequencing libraries for TCR beta derived from three nested multiplex PCR rounds that used slightly modified ARM-PCR. Running 9 to 10 cycles apiece, the first two PCR rounds relied on TRBV1-TRBV30 forward primers together with a C-beta reverse primer. TCRdb itself ran the multiplex PCR reads through MiXCR, one entry per CDR3 protein. Counted here are 310,000 or so distinct CDR3 sequences, about 65% occurring once; the ten biggest clones make up about 6.1%. Study-wide findings and caveats: Tumor tissue displayed a significantly greater top-250-clone fraction than blood (p = 0.039).

Sequencing used peripheral blood. The origin of this receptor is a man aged 40-50 years with primary liver carcinoma and hepatitis B virus infection. The chain carries TRBV5-8 and TRBJ2-3; no definite D call. DNA for the CDR3: TGTGCCAGCAGCTTGCGAATTTGGGGTCCAGATACGCAGTATTTT. As protein: CASSLRIWGPDTQYF.